The 21 T cell receptor beta chains below all came from one sample that was sequenced in a study of T cell responses to AZD1222 COVID-19 vaccine. Here immunoSEQ multiplex PCR was the method, and the copy in TCRdb shows in-frame clones only, minus some. The top ten clones hold about 4% of a sample with some 150,000 clones, roughly four fifths of them seen once. Sequencing was performed on peripheral blood, taken on day 0 of MenACWY control vaccination. All receptors come from an adult in good health.

The chain combines TRBV15 with TRBJ2-2; the D is unclear. Germline V gene data show CDR1 as LNHNV and CDR2 as YYDKDF (reference sequence). CDR3 size: 14 residues. The ends were cut back, 4 bases at V and 4 bases at J, with 10 bases in the middle. CDR3: CATSTPQFTGELFF. The CDR3 coding sequence is TGTGCCACCAGCACCCCGCAGTTCACCGGGGAGCTGTTTTTT.

The rearrangement uses TRBV19 and TRBJ1-2; tentatively, D is TRBD1 (6 bases). There are 16 residues in the CDR3. Between the trimmed V and J ends, which lost 6 bases and 3 bases, there was a span of 20 bases. Germline CDR1 is LNHDA and CDR2 is SQIVND (reference sequence). CDR3 sequence (DNA): TGTGCCAGTAGGTCTCAGGGGCGCGAGTGGTACTATGGCTACACCTTC. It translates to CASRSQGREWYYGYTF.

V is TRBV7-2 and J is TRBJ2-7; 10 nucleotides agree with TRBD1. The germline CDR1 and CDR2 sequences are SGHTA and FQGNSA. V lost 6 bases, J lost 0 bases, and 11 bases stayed unmatched. The CDR3 extends over 17 amino acids. CDR3 coding DNA: TGTGCCAGCAGTCGGACATCCGGGACAGGGGCCTCCTACGAGCAGTACTTC. This translates into CASSRTSGTGASYEQYF.

The chain is built from TRBV6-5 and TRBJ1-5; no definite D call. CDR3 length equals 13 residues. Germline V CDR1 and CDR2: MNHEY, SVGAGI. V lost 5 bases and J lost 7, with 12 bases in between. The CDR3 reads CASSPEAVQPQHF. Here the CDR3 DNA reads TGTGCCAGCAGTCCCGAGGCGGTACAGCCCCAGCATTTT.

This chain joins TRBV6-5 and TRBJ1-1; possible D gene TRBD1, 5 bases. The CDR3 totals 14 residues. V was shortened by 8 bases and J by 4 bases, with 17 bases between the two germline ends. CDR1 is MNHEY and CDR2 is SVGAGI in the germline V gene. The CDR3: CASASGTPTTEAFF. CDR3 DNA: TGTGCCAGCGCATCAGGGACCCCGACCACTGAAGCTTTCTTT.

The rearrangement joins TRBV3-1 (or the pseudogene TRBV3-2) to TRBJ2-5; D might be TRBD2 (6 bases). CDR1 is LGHDT and CDR2 is YNNKEL in the germline V gene (reference sequence). There are 15 residues in the CDR3. The V gene lost 5 bases and the J gene lost 4 bases, with 17 bases spanning the gap. This CDR3 reads CASSTRGSSTETQYF. CDR3 coding DNA: TGTGCCAGCAGCACACGGGGGAGTAGCACAGAGACCCAGTACTTC.

CDR3 protein: CASSQDTGSTHGYTF. The CDR3 region has the DNA TGTGCCAGCAGCCAAGATACAGGTTCTACCCATGGCTACACCTTC. The rearrangement links TRBV3-1 (or the pseudogene TRBV3-2) to TRBJ1-2; D possibly corresponds to TRBD1 (5 bases). The V and J ends lost 0 bases and 6 bases respectively, with 14 bases between them. Germline lookup yields CDR1 LGHDT and CDR2 YNNKEL (reference sequence). The CDR3 totals 15 residues.

The V gene is TRBV19, the J gene TRBJ1-5; 9 positions match TRBD1. This CDR3 is 15 amino acids long. CDR1 LNHDA and CDR2 SQIVND come from the germline V gene (reference sequence). Trimming at V came to 6 bases and at J to 0 bases, leaving 3 bases not matched to a gene. The CDR3 DNA reads as TGTGCCAGTAGGAGGGACAGGGATAGCAATCAGCCCCAGCATTTT. Protein product: CASRRDRDSNQPQHF.

The chain joins TRBV25-1 to TRBJ1-2; D unresolved. The V end lost 6 bases, the J end lost 3 bases, and 11 bases lay between the germline ends. Germline-derived CDR1 and CDR2 are MGHDK and SYGVNS. The CDR3 extends over 13 amino acids. The CDR3 DNA is TGTGCCAGCAGGGACGACACTTACTATGGCTACACCTTC. This gives the protein CASRDDTYYGYTF.

The genes are TRBV5-8 and TRBJ1-5; no firm D call. The germline V gene has CDR1 SGHTS and CDR2 YDEGEE. The CDR3 totals 12 residues. V was pared by 2 bases and J by 4 bases, with 4 bases between. For the CDR3, the DNA is TGTGCCAGCAGCTTCTATAATCAGCCCCAGCATTTT. As protein: CASSFYNQPQHF.

The chain carries TRBV11-1 and TRBJ2-7, with D perhaps TRBD1 (6 bases). CDR3 size: 12 residues. In germline, CDR1 is SGHAT, CDR2 FQDESV (reference sequence). The V end was cut by 4 bases, the J end by 6 bases, with 10 bases between. The CDR3 sequence: CASSSRGFEQYV. The CDR3 DNA reads as TGTGCCAGCAGCTCCAGGGGTTTCGAGCAGTACGTC.

The chain recombines TRBV18 with TRBJ2-7, with 8 bases aligning to TRBD2. Germline assignment: CDR1 KGHSH and CDR2 LQKENI. The CDR3 loop spans 14 amino acids. Trimming removed 3 bases from V and 4 bases from J; junction bases left unmatched: 5. CDR3 sequence: CASSPAGGRYEQYF. The CDR3 region has the DNA TGTGCCAGCTCACCCGCGGGGGGCCGATACGAGCAGTACTTC.

V is TRBV6-1 and J is TRBJ2-7; D possibly corresponds to TRBD2 (6 bases). The CDR3 length is 15 residues. CDR1 is MNHNS, CDR2 SASEGT, per germline. V gave up 2 bases and J gave up 0 bases, with 11 bases separating them. The CDR3 here is CASSEWLASSYEQYV. The CDR3 nucleotides are TGTGCCAGCAGTGAATGGCTAGCGTCCTCCTACGAGCAGTACGTC.

This CDR3 is CASSELAGLQETQYF. The DNA of the CDR3 is TGTGCCAGCAGTGAACTAGCGGGGCTTCAAGAGACCCAGTACTTC. The chain employs TRBV6-1 and TRBJ2-5; 9 bases line up with TRBD2. CDR3 length: 15 amino acids. Losses at the gene ends were 2 bases for V and 2 bases for J; bases not matched to a gene: 3. Looked up from germline, CDR1 is MNHNS and CDR2 is SASEGT.

This clone was detected only a few times. This rearrangement joins TRBV3-1 (or the pseudogene TRBV3-2) to TRBJ1-2; 9 positions match TRBD1. J gave up 2 bases and V 3 bases, and 1 base lay outside the gene matches. CDR1 and CDR2 from the germline V gene are LGHDT and YNNKEL (reference sequence). This CDR3 comprises 14 residues. CDR3: CASSQTGGNYGYTF. CDR3 DNA: TGTGCCAGCAGCCAGACAGGGGGGAACTATGGCTACACCTTC.

On this clone: Other DNA sequences within the sample encode an identical CDR3. The chain employs TRBV5-1 and TRBJ2-1; D gene ambiguous. This CDR3 contains 15 residues. The V gene lost 5 bases and the J gene lost 0 bases, with 12 bases spanning the gap. Germline V gene data show CDR1 as SGHRS and CDR2 as YFSETQ. The CDR3 DNA follows: TGCGCCAGCAGTCCAGACGGAAGCTCCTACAATGAGCAGTTCTTC. This gives the protein CASSPDGSSYNEQFF.

V and J are TRBV6-5 and TRBJ1-3; a possible D gene is TRBD1 (6 bases). The CDR3 sequence is 14 residues long. With 7 bases removed from V and 7 bases from J, the gap between germline ends came to 17 bases. Germline V gives CDR1 MNHEY, CDR2 SVGAGI. The CDR3 DNA follows: TGTGCCAGCAACGTACAGGGAATAAGGAACACCATATATTTT. It specifies CASNVQGIRNTIYF.

The rearrangement joins TRBV7-9 to TRBJ1-4; possibly TRBD1 for D (5 bases). Germline CDR1 and CDR2: SEHNR and FQNEAQ (reference sequence). V was trimmed by 2 bases and J by 3 bases, leaving 19 bases between them. CDR3 length equals 18 residues. CDR3: CASSLTRTHPGPNEKLFF. The CDR3, as DNA: TGTGCCAGCAGCTTAACTAGGACACACCCAGGGCCTAATGAAAAACTGTTTTTT.

The chain links TRBV24-1 to TRBJ1-2; tentatively, D is TRBD1 (6 bases). Germline loops: CDR1 KGHDR, CDR2 SFDVKD. With 5 bases removed from V and 5 bases from J, the gap between germline ends came to 11 bases. This CDR3 has 13 amino acids. CDR3 sequence reads: CATSARQGYGYTF. Written as DNA, the CDR3 is TGTGCCACCAGTGCGAGGCAGGGGTATGGCTACACCTTC.

V gene TRBV6-6 combines with J gene TRBJ2-7; D unclear. There are 15 residues in the CDR3. Germline V gene data show CDR1 as MNHNY and CDR2 as SVGAGI (reference sequence). V dropped 8 bases and J dropped 9 bases, with 26 bases sitting between them. The CDR3 protein is CASSSGHRDSMGQYV. As DNA, the CDR3 is TGTGCCAGCTCCTCCGGGCACAGAGATTCTATGGGGCAGTACGTC.

The V and J genes are TRBV5-1 and TRBJ2-1; D unresolved. The ends were cut back, 2 bases at V and 15 bases at J, with 18 bases in the middle. The CDR3 loop spans 13 amino acids. CDR1 is SGHRS and CDR2 is YFSETQ in the germline V gene. The CDR3 DNA sequence: TGCGCCAGCAGCTTCCCTTCCAGATCATCGCCGTTCTTC. The encoded protein is CASSFPSRSSPFF.